Each of the 6 T cell receptor beta chains below was sequenced from the same sample in a study of blood T cell repertoires in COVID-19. Generated by immunoSEQ multiplex PCR, the TCRdb table keeps only in-frame clones and is missing some. Of approximately 250,000 clones listed, 75% to 90% are singletons. The sequenced sample was peripheral blood. These receptors were obtained from a human donor in a cohort sampled during active COVID-19.

The chain has TRBV3-1 (or the pseudogene TRBV3-2) and TRBJ2-1, with 7 bases lining up with TRBD2. The germline V gene has CDR1 LGHDT and CDR2 YNNKEL (reference sequence). This CDR3 comprises 16 residues. The V gene end was trimmed by 3 bases and the J gene end by 0 bases; junction bases not matched to a gene: 5. CDR3 in DNA: TGTGCCAGCAGCCAGGGGGACTACCCCTCCTACAATGAGCAGTTCTTC. This translates into CASSQGDYPSYNEQFF.

V usage is TRBV6-5 and J usage is TRBJ1-5, with TRBD1 identical over 7 bases. J was trimmed by 1 base and V by 4 bases; bases with no gene match: 7. CDR3 length: 16 amino acids. From germline, CDR1 is MNHEY and CDR2 SVGAGI. CDR3 DNA sequence: TGTGCCAGCAGTTTTGGTACAGGGGTCAGCAATCAGCCCCAGCATTTT. Protein sequence: CASSFGTGVSNQPQHF.

A word on this clone: One end of the junction varies from germline; a read error may be responsible. The chain joins TRBV7-7 to TRBJ1-1, with 7 nucleotides matching TRBD1. Looked up from germline, CDR1 is SSHAT and CDR2 is FNYEAQ (reference sequence). The CDR3 spans 16 residues. The CDR3 DNA reads TGTGCTAGCACCCCACTCTCCGGGACAGCGAACACTGAAGCTTTCTTT. It yields the protein CASTPLSGTANTEAFF.

This clone was seen ten or more times. The chain joins TRBV6-4 to TRBJ2-6; 10 bases agree with TRBD2. Unmatched junction bases numbered 2, after V lost 0 bases and J lost 0 bases. This CDR3 comprises 18 residues. Germline CDR1 MRHNA, CDR2 SNTAGT. The DNA of the CDR3 is TGTGCCAGCAGTGACTCCCCTAGCGGGGGCTCTGGGGCCAACGTCCTGACTTTC. This gives the protein CASSDSPSGGSGANVLTF.

The chain couples TRBV18 to TRBJ2-6; weak D call: TRBD2 (6 bases). Trimming shortened V by 3 bases and J by 2 bases, and 20 bases separated the two germline ends. The CDR3 length is 19 residues. The germline CDR1 and CDR2 sequences are KGHSH and LQKENI. The CDR3, as DNA: TGTGCCAGCTCACCGCCACTTGGGACTCCAGCTCCTGGGGCCAACGTCCTGACTTTC. Amino acid sequence: CASSPPLGTPAPGANVLTF.

The V call is TRBV5-1, the J call TRBJ2-7; 9 nucleotides agree with TRBD1. The V gene end was trimmed by 2 bases and the J gene end by 4 bases; junction bases not matched to a gene: 7. CDR1 SGHRS and CDR2 YFSETQ come from the germline V gene. The CDR3 runs to 15 residues. The CDR3 sequence is CASSFSGTGPYEQYF. The CDR3 region has the DNA TGCGCCAGCAGCTTCTCCGGGACAGGGCCTTACGAGCAGTACTTC.